The present entry profiles one T cell receptor (beta chain) with its context. The data were taken from a study of blood T cell repertoires in COVID-19. About the research overall: Acute and convalescent COVID-19 specimens originated in the United States, Italy and Spain. PBMCs, B-cell-depleted T cells, or T cells provided the cDNA or gDNA that made up the material.

Authors' analysis steps: Amplification of reference gene primers was used by the study to estimate nucleated cell counts. TCRdb keeps only in-frame clones here, not all; method: immunoSEQ multiplex PCR. Clone size and the V and J calls come from that table; the DNA yielded D and trimming. The data hold around 150,000 clones, with around 85% observed a single time. The sequenced material came from peripheral blood. The sequence was collected from a man aged 55 to 69 with acute or convalescent COVID-19.

The CDR3 sequence: CASSVDRNLNSPLHF. The CDR3 DNA follows: TGTGCCAGCAGCGTAGACAGGAACCTGAATTCACCCCTCCACTTT. The chain employs TRBV9 and TRBJ1-6; TRBD1 is a possible D gene (5 bases). Trimming took 0 bases from V and 7 from J, leaving 11 bases between them. Germline V gene lookup returns CDR1 SGDLS and CDR2 YYNGEE. There are 15 residues in the CDR3.